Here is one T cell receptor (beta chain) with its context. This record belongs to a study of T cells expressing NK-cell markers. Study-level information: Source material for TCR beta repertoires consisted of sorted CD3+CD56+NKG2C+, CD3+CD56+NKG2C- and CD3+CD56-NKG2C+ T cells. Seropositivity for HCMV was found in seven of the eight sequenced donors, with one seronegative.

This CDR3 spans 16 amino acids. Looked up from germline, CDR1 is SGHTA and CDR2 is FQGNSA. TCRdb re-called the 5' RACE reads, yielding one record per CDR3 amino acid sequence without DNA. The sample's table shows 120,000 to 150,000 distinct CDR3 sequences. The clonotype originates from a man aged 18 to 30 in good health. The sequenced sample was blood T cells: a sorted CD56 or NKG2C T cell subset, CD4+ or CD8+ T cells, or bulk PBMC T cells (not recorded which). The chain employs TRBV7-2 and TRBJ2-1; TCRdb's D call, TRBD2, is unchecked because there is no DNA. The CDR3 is CASSLLAGEATHEQFF.